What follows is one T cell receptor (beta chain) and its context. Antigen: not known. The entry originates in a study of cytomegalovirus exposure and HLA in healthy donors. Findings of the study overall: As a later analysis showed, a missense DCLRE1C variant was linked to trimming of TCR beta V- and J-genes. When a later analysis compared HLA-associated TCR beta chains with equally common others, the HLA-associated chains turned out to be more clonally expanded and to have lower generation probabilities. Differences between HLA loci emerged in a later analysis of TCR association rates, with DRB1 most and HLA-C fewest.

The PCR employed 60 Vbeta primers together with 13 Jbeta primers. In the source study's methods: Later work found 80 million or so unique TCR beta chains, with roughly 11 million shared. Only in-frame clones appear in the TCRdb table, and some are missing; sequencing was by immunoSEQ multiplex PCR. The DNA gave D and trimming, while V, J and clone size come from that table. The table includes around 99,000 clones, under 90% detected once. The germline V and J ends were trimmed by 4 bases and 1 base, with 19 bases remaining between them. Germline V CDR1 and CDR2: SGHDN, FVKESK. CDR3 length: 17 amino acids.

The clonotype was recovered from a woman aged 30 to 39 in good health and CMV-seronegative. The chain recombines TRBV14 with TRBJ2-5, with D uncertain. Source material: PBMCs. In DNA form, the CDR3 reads TGTGCCAGCAGCCTGAGGATAGGCTCCAAATTCCAAGAGACCCAGTACTTC. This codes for CASSLRIGSKFQETQYF.